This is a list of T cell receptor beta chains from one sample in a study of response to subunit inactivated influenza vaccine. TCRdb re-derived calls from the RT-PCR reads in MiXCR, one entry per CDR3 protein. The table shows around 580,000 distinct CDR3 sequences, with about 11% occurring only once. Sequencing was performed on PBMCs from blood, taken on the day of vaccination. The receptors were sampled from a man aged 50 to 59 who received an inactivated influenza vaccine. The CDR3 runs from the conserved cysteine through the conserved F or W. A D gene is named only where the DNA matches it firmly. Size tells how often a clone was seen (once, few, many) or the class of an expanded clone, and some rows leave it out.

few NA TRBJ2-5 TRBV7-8 TGTGCCAGCTGTCTCTCGCGTCAAGAGACCCAGTACTTC CASCLSRQETQYF
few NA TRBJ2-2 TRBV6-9 TGTGCCAGCAGTTATTGGCCAGGGGCGAACACCGGGGAGCTGTTTTTT CASSYWPGANTGELFF
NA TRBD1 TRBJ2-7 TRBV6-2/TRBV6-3 TGTGCCAGCAGTCCATGGGACAGGGCCTACGAGCAGTACTTC CASSPWDRAYEQYF
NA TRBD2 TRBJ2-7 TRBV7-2 TGTGCCAGCAGCCCGAGGACTAGCCCACTTTCCCCCTACGAGCAGTACTTC CASSPRTSPLSPYEQYF
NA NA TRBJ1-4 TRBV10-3 TGTGCCATCAGTGTTGGCAGGGAACGTGAAAAACTGTTTTTT CAISVGREREKLFF
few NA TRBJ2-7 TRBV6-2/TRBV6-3 TGTGCCAGCAGACTTCCCGGGTCCCCGAGCTCCTACGAGCAGTACTTC CASRLPGSPSSYEQYF
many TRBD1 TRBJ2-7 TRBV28 TGTGCCAGCAGTCCCACCCGGGACAGTTACGAGCAGTACTTC CASSPTRDSYEQYF
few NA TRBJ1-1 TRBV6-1 TGTGCCAGCAGTGAAGGCAGTTGGGGTGAAGCTTTCTTT CASSEGSWGEAFF
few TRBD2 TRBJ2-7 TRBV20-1 TGCAGTGCTAGCTTCACCCCGGGACTAGCGGGGTCCTACGAGCAGTACTTC CSASFTPGLAGSYEQYF
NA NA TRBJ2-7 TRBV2 TGTGCCAGCAGTGAAGCGATCAATTACTCCTACAAGCAGTACTTC CASSEAINYSYKQYF
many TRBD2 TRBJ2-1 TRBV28 TGTGCCAGCAGTTTATTAGCGGGGGGGCTCTACAATGAGCAGTTCTTC CASSLLAGGLYNEQFF
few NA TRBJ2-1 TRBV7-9 TGTGCCAGCAGCCCGCCATTAGCAAACTCCTACAATGAGCAGTTCTTC CASSPPLANSYNEQFF
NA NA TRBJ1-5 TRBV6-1 TGTGCCAGCACCCCTGACGGGGACAATCAGCCCCAGCATTTT CASTPDGDNQPQHF
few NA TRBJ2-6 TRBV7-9 TGTGCCAGCAGCGAAGCAGCCGACCCCTCTGGGGCCAACGTCCTGACTTTC CASSEAADPSGANVLTF
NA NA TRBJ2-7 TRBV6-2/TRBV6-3 TGTGCCAGCAGTTACTGGCTCGTATCCTCCTACGAGCAGTACTTC CASSYWLVSSYEQYF
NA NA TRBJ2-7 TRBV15 TGTGCCACCAGCAGAGATCCGGGGGCAGGGTACGAGCAGTACTTC CATSRDPGAGYEQYF
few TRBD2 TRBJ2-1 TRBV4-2 TGTGCCAGCAGCCAAGAAGGACTAGCGGGGGGGGAAAATGAGCAGTTCTTC CASSQEGLAGGENEQFF
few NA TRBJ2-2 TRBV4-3 TGCGCCAGCAGGCGCACGAACACCGGGGAGCTGTTTTTT CASRRTNTGELFF
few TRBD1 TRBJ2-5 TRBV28 TGTGCCAGCAGTTCCTCCCCGGGACAGGGCCGGGAGACCCAGTACTTC CASSSSPGQGRETQYF
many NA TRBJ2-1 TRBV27 TGTGCCAGCAGTTCCCGTTGGCGGGTCTACAATGAGCAGTTCTTC CASSSRWRVYNEQFF
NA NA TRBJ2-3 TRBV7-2 TGTGCCAGCAGCTTATTTGTAGCGGACACAGATACGCAGTATTTT CASSLFVADTDTQYF
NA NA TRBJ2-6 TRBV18 TGTGCCAGCTCACTTACACCGGAAGGGGCCAACGTCCTGACTTTC CASSLTPEGANVLTF
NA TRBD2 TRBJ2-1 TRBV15 TGTGCCACCAGCTGGGGACTAGCCGGTGAGCAGTTCTTC CATSWGLAGEQFF
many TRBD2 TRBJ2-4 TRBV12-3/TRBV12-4 TGTGCCAGCAGCCCCGGGAGGAGGGGCATTCAGTACTTC CASSPGRRGIQYF
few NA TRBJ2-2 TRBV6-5 TGTGCCAGCAGTTATACTAGCCCCGGGGAGCTGTTTTTT CASSYTSPGELFF
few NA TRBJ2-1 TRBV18 TGTGCCAGCTCACCACCGATGGCAGGGGGGGATGAGCAGTTCTTC CASSPPMAGGDEQFF
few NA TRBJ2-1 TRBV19 TGTGCCAGTAGTATAGATTGGGGCAATGAGCAGTTCTTC CASSIDWGNEQFF
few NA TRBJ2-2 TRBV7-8 TGTGCCAGCAGCTCCACTAGAAACCCGAACACCGGGGAGCTGTTTTTT CASSSTRNPNTGELFF
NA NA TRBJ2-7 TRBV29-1 TGCAGCGTCGGGGCCTCACCCTACGAGCAGTACTTC CSVGASPYEQYF